These 21 T cell receptor beta chains were sequenced from one sample in a study of cytomegalovirus exposure and HLA in healthy donors. Vbeta (60) and Jbeta (13) primers were used in the PCR. Data came from immunoSEQ multiplex PCR; TCRdb stores just in-frame clones and leaves some out. The data show some 56,000 clones, 45% to 70% seen once. Sequenced: PBMCs. All receptors come from a human donor in good health.

The genes are TRBV30 and TRBJ2-1, with TRBD1 matching over 9 bases. The length of the CDR3 is 13 residues. Germline CDR1 is GTSNPN and CDR2 is SVGIG (reference sequence). CDR3 nucleotides: TGTGCTGCGACCGGGACAGGGAACAATGAGCAGTTCTTC. It yields the protein CAATGTGNNEQFF.

This chain joins TRBV5-4 and TRBJ2-1; 9 positions match TRBD1. The trim removed 0 bases at V and 3 bases at J, leaving 4 bases unmatched. The CDR3 totals 16 residues. Per the germline V gene, CDR1 is SGHNT and CDR2 is YYREEE (reference sequence). The CDR3 region has the DNA TGTGCCAGCAGCTTGGGTCTGGGACAGGGCTACAATGAGCAGTTCTTC. Translation gives CASSLGLGQGYNEQFF. Variable domain in full (rest from reference TRBV5-4 and TRBJ2-1): ETGVTQSPTHLIKTRGQQVTLRCSSQSGHNTVSWYQQALGQGPQFIFQYYREEENGRGNFPPRFSGLQFPNYSSELNVNALELDDSALYLCASSLGLGQGYNEQFFGPGTRLTVL.

This clone was detected a few times. The sample carries other DNA sequences with the same CDR3. CDR3 coding DNA: TGTGCCATCAGTGAGGGACAGGGAAATGAAAAACTGTTTTTT. Translating gives CAISEGQGNEKLFF. The chain has TRBV10-3 and TRBJ1-4; 8 positions match TRBD1. The CDR3 runs to 14 residues. Losses at the gene ends were 2 bases for V and 5 bases for J; bases not matched to a gene: 1. CDR1 and CDR2 from the germline V gene are ENHRY and SYGVKD.

The V and J genes are TRBV10-3 and TRBJ2-7, with 7 bases aligning to TRBD1. The junction had 9 bases not matched to a gene; V was cut back by 3 bases and J by 1 base. The CDR3 totals 16 residues. The germline V gene encodes CDR1 ENHRY and CDR2 SYGVKD. The CDR3 nucleotides read TGTGCCATCAGTGAACTGTTAGGGACAGCGTCCTACGAGCAGTACTTC. This codes for CAISELLGTASYEQYF.

This chain joins TRBV13 and TRBJ2-4; 12 bases map to TRBD2. V was clipped by 6 bases and J by 0 bases; unmatched bases: 9. Germline V gives CDR1 PRHDT, CDR2 FYEKMQ (reference sequence). The CDR3 covers 18 residues. CDR3 coding DNA: TGTGCCAGCAGGCGAAGACTAGCGGGGGACCTAGCCAAAAACATTCAGTACTTC. Translating gives CASRRRLAGDLAKNIQYF.

This clone occurred a few times. The V gene is TRBV5-6, the J gene TRBJ1-1, with 7 bases aligning to TRBD1. The length of the CDR3 is 14 residues. After removal of 3 bases from V and 8 bases from J, the junction contained 10 bases not matched to a gene. Germline CDR1 is SGHDT and CDR2 is YYEEEE. CDR3 in DNA: TGTGCCAGCAGCTCGGAACACAGGGGCCCCGAAGCTTTCTTT. Translated, it gives CASSSEHRGPEAFF.

The chain carries TRBV19 and TRBJ1-5; D uncertain. Germline CDR1 LNHDA, CDR2 SQIVND (reference sequence). The CDR3 has 12 residues. Trimming stripped 7 bases from V and 3 bases from J, with 7 bases between. Here the CDR3 reads CASNYLNQPQHF. CDR3 DNA sequence: TGTGCCAGTAACTACCTCAATCAGCCCCAGCATTTT.

The rearrangement joins TRBV5-6 to TRBJ2-2, with D uncertain. V shed 2 bases and J shed 2 bases, with 10 bases lying between them. This CDR3 has 15 amino acids. The germline V gene has CDR1 SGHDT and CDR2 YYEEEE. CDR3 DNA: TGTGCCAGCAGCTTCCTATCGGGTAACACCGGGGAGCTGTTTTTT. Its translation: CASSFLSGNTGELFF. The full variable domain, in which reference TRBV5-6 and TRBJ2-2 provide the parts outside the CDR3, is DAGVTQSPTHLIKTRGQQVTLRCSPKSGHDTVSWYQQALGQGPQFIFQYYEEEERQRGNFPDRFSGHQFPNYSSELNVNALLLGDSALYLCASSFLSGNTGELFFGEGSRLTVL.

This chain joins TRBV4-3 and TRBJ1-4; 10 bases map to TRBD1. V shed 4 bases and J 7 bases; nucleotides not matched to a gene: 3. In germline, CDR1 is LGHNA, CDR2 YSLEER. This CDR3 comprises 14 residues. In DNA, the CDR3 is TGCGCCAGCAGCCGAGGGGACAGGGGTGAAAAACTGTTTTTT. It codes for CASSRGDRGEKLFF.

V usage is TRBV4-2 and J usage is TRBJ2-7, with 7 bases lining up with TRBD1. The length of the CDR3 is 17 residues. The germline V gene has CDR1 LGHNA and CDR2 YNFKEQ. Trimming at V came to 2 bases and at J to 4 bases, leaving 14 bases not matched to a gene. The CDR3 loop reads CASSQPPTGLGAYEQYF. The DNA for the CDR3 is TGTGCCAGCAGCCAACCTCCGACAGGGTTAGGGGCTTACGAGCAGTACTTC.

This clone came up a few times. The J gene is TRBJ2-3, the V gene TRBV11-2; unclear D gene. CDR3 length: 15 residues. Trimming shortened V by 5 bases and J by 2 bases, and 14 bases separated the two germline ends. Germline V gene lookup returns CDR1 SGHAT and CDR2 FQNNGV. The CDR3 sequence: CASSLTNSFTDTQYF. Written as DNA, the CDR3 is TGTGCCAGCAGCCTGACCAACAGCTTCACAGATACGCAGTATTTT.

V is TRBV7-6 and J is TRBJ1-6; 7 nucleotides agree with TRBD1. The CDR3 has 14 residues. Germline lookup yields CDR1 SGHVS and CDR2 FNYEAQ. V lost 6 bases to trimming and J lost 8 bases; unmatched junction nucleotides: 7. The CDR3 loop is CASSRQGVYSPLHF. CDR3 sequence (DNA): TGTGCCAGCAGTAGACAGGGAGTCTATTCACCCCTCCACTTT. The complete variable domain, with remaining parts taken from reference TRBV7-6 and TRBJ1-6, reads GAGVSQSPRYKVTKRGQDVALRCDPISGHVSLYWYRQALGQGPEFLTYFNYEAQQDKSGLPNDRFSAERPEGSISTLTIQRTEQRDSAMYRCASSRQGVYSPLHFGNGTRLTVT.

V gene TRBV2 combines with J gene TRBJ1-5, with 10 bases aligning to TRBD1. V gave up 4 bases and J gave up 6 bases; unmatched junction bases: 6. CDR1 SNHLY and CDR2 FYNNEI come from the germline V gene. The CDR3 runs 15 residues. The CDR3 DNA sequence: TGTGCCAGCAGTGGGACAGGGGGAAGTCTTCAGCCCCAGCATTTT. As protein: CASSGTGGSLQPQHF.

This rearrangement joins TRBV30 to TRBJ2-7, with D possibly matching TRBD2 (7 bases). This CDR3 is 14 amino acids long. V was trimmed by 5 bases and J by 7 bases, leaving 21 bases between them. Germline CDR1 GTSNPN, CDR2 SVGIG (reference sequence). The CDR3 protein is CAWGRGRGPVEQYF. The CDR3 region has the DNA TGTGCCTGGGGGAGGGGCAGGGGTCCGGTGGAGCAGTACTTC.

This clone was seen a few times. The chain combines TRBV6-1 with TRBJ2-1; weak D call: TRBD2 (6 bases). V lost 6 bases and J 9 bases, leaving 18 bases between the germline ends. The V gene's germline CDR1 is MNHNS and CDR2 SASEGT. The CDR3 length is 14 residues. CDR3 region: CASSDRLVVTEQFF. The CDR3 DNA reads TGTGCCAGCAGCGACCGACTAGTTGTTACTGAGCAGTTCTTC.

In this sample, this clone turned up a few times. This sequence joins TRBV27 and TRBJ2-4, with D unresolved. The CDR3 contains 14 residues. V shed 3 bases and J shed 1 base, with 7 bases lying between them. Germline V gene lookup returns CDR1 MNHEY and CDR2 SMNVEV (reference sequence). The CDR3 DNA is TGTGCCAGCAGTTTTGGAGATGCCAAAAACATTCAGTACTTC. Its protein product is CASSFGDAKNIQYF.

In nucleotides, the CDR3 is TGCGCCAGCAGCCAAGAATCGGGGGGCGTTCAGCCCCAGCATTTT. Residues: CASSQESGGVQPQHF. This chain links TRBV4-3 with TRBJ1-5; tentatively, D is TRBD1 (6 bases). The CDR3 has 15 amino acids. V shed 0 bases and J shed 6 bases, with 12 bases lying between them. The V gene's germline CDR1 is LGHNA and CDR2 YSLEER.

This chain connects TRBV6-5 to TRBJ2-3, with TRBD2 matching over 10 bases. The germline V gene has CDR1 MNHEY and CDR2 SVGAGI. V trimming: 0 bases; J trimming: 7 bases; junction bases outside the gene matches: 4. This CDR3 has 15 residues. In DNA, the CDR3 is TGTGCCAGCAGTTACTCAAAACTAGCGGGGCATACGCAGTATTTT. Translated: CASSYSKLAGHTQYF.

The chain links TRBV7-9 to TRBJ1-5; D gene unclear. Per germline, CDR1 SEHNR and CDR2 FQNEAQ (reference sequence). V was trimmed by 6 bases and J by 7 bases, leaving 13 bases between them. The CDR3 sequence is 13 residues long. The CDR3 loop reads CASRPPKEQPQHF. The DNA for the CDR3 is TGTGCCAGCAGACCCCCTAAGGAGCAGCCCCAGCATTTT.

This clone has more than one count but fewer than ten. The V and J genes are TRBV30 and TRBJ1-1; 7 bases map to TRBD1. J was trimmed by 1 base and V by 2 bases; bases with no gene match: 4. The germline V gene encodes CDR1 GTSNPN and CDR2 SVGIG (reference sequence). The CDR3 loop spans 14 amino acids. CDR3 DNA sequence: TGTGCCTGGAGTAGGGGGCTAGGGAACACTGAAGCTTTCTTT. Its translation is CAWSRGLGNTEAFF.

The chain carries TRBV29-1 and TRBJ2-1; 9 bases fit TRBD2. Per germline, CDR1 SQVTM and CDR2 ANQGSEA. This CDR3 is built from 13 residues. With V trimmed by 4 bases and J by 7 bases, 5 bases remained unmatched. The CDR3 loop reads CSVGPGLANEQFF. The CDR3 bases are TGCAGCGTTGGGCCGGGACTAGCAAATGAGCAGTTCTTC.